Listed here is a single TCR beta chain. The data originate from a study of early T cells in non-severe SARS-CoV-2 infection. Deletions cut 6 bases from V and 2 bases from J, with 7 bases between. Per germline, CDR1 WSHSY and CDR2 SAAADI. The CDR3 totals 13 residues. Each single cDNA molecule received a unique molecular identifier. TCRdb recomputed calls from the 5' RACE reads with MiXCR, one row per CDR3 protein. Here the sample spans fewer than 100,000 distinct CDR3 sequences, 16% being singletons. J is TRBJ2-2 and V is TRBV10-2, with D uncertain. The receptor was derived from an adult who was a healthcare worker with PCR-confirmed SARS-CoV-2 infection or an uninfected control (not recorded which). The specimen was whole blood. CDR3 in amino acids: CASSAKNTGELFF. Written as DNA, the CDR3 is TGCGCCAGCAGCGCTAAAAACACCGGGGAGCTGTTTTTT.